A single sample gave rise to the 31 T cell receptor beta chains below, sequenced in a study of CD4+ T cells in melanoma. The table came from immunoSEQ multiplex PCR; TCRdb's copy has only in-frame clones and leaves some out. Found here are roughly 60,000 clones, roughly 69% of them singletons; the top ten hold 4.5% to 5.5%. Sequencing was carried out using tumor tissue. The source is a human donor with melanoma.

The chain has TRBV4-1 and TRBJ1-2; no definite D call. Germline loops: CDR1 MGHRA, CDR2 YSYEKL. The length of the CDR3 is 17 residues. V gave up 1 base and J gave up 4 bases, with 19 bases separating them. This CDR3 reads CASSQGGAVRRGYGYTF. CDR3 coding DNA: TGCGCCAGCAGCCAAGGAGGAGCAGTAAGACGTGGCTATGGCTACACCTTC.

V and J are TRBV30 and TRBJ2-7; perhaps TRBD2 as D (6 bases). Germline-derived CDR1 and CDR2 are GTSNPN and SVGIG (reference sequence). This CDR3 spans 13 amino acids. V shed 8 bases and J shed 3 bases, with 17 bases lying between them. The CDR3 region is CATGRRGNYEQYF. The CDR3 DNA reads TGTGCCACGGGGAGGCGGGGTAACTACGAGCAGTACTTC.

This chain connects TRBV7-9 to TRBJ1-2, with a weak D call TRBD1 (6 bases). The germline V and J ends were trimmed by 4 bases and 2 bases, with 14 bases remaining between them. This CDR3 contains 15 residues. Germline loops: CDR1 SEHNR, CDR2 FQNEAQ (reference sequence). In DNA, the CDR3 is TGTGCCAGCAGCTCCGGACAGAACTTAAACTATGGCTACACCTTC. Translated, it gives CASSSGQNLNYGYTF.

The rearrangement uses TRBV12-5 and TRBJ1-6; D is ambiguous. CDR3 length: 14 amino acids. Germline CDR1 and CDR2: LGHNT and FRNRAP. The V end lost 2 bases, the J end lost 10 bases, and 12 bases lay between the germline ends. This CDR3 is CASGLFPGFSPLHF. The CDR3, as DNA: TGTGCTAGTGGTTTGTTCCCGGGTTTCTCACCCCTCCACTTT.

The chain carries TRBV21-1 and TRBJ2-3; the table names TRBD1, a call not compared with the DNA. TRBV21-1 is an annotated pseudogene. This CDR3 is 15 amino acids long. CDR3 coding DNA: TGTGCCAGCAGTTTCCGGGACACCTGCACAGATACGCAGTATTTT. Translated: CASSFRDTCTDTQYF.

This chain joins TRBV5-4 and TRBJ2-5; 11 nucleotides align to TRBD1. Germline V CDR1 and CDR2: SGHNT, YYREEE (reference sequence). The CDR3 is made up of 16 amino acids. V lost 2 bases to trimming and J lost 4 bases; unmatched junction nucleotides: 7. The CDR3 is CASSFRTGGDRETQYF. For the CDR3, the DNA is TGTGCCAGCAGCTTCCGGACAGGGGGCGACAGAGAGACCCAGTACTTC.

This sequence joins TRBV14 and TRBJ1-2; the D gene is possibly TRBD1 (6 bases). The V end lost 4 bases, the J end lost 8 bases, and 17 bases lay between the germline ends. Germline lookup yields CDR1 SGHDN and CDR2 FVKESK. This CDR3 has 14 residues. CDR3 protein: CASSPPGDPRGYTF. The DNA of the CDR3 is TGTGCCAGCAGCCCCCCAGGGGATCCGAGGGGCTACACCTTC.

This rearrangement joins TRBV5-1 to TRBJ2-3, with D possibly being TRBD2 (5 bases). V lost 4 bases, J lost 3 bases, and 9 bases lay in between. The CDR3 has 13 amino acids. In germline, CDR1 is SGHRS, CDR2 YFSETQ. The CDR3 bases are TGCGCCAGCAGCACCAGCGGAACAGATACGCAGTATTTT. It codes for CASSTSGTDTQYF.

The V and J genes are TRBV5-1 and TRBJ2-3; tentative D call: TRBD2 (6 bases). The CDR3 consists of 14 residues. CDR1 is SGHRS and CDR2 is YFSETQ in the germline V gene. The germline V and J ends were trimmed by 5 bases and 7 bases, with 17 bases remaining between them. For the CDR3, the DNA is TGCGCCAGCAGGGCCGGGACTGTGTTGTATACGCAGTATTTT. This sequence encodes CASRAGTVLYTQYF.

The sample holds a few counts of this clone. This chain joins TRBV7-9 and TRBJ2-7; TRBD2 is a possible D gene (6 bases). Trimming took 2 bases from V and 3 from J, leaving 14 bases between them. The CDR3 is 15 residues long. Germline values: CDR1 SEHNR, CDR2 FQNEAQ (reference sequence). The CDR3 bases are TGTGCCAGCAGCTTAAGGGGCGGGGCCAACTACGAGCAGTACTTC. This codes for CASSLRGGANYEQYF.

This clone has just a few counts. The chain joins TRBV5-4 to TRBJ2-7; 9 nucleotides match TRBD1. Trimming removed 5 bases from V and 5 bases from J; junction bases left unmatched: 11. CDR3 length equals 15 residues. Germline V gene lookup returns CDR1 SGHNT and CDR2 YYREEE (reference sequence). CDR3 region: CASRNRDREPNEQYF. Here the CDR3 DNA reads TGTGCCAGCAGAAACCGGGACAGGGAGCCCAACGAGCAGTACTTC. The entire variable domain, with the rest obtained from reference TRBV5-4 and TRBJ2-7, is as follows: ETGVTQSPTHLIKTRGQQVTLRCSSQSGHNTVSWYQQALGQGPQFIFQYYREEENGRGNFPPRFSGLQFPNYSSELNVNALELDDSALYLCASRNRDREPNEQYFGPGTRLTVT.

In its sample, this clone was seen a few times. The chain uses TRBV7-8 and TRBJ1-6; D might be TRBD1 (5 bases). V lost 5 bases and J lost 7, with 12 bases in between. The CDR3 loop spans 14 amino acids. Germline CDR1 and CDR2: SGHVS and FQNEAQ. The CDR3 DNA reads TGTGCCAGCAGCGAGGGACGCCCGAATTCACCCCTCCACTTT. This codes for CASSEGRPNSPLHF. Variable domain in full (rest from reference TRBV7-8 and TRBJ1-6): GAGVSQSPRYKVAKRGQDVALRCDPISGHVSLFWYQQALGQGPEFLTYFQNEAQLDKSGLPSDRFFAERPEGSVSTLKIQRTQQEDSAVYLCASSEGRPNSPLHFGNGTRLTVT.

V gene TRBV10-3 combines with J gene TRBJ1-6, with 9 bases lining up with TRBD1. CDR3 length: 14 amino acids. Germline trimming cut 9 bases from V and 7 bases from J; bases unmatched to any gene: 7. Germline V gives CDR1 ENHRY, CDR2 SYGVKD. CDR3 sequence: CAIRNGQGNSPLHF. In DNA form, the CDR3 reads TGTGCCATTCGGAATGGACAGGGGAATTCACCCCTCCACTTT.

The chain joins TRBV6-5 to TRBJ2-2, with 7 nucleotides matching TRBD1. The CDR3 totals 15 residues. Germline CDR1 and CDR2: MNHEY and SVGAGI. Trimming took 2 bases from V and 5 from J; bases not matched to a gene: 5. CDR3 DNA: TGTGCCAGCAGTTACAGGGGGCGCAGAACCGGGGAGCTGTTTTTT. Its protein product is CASSYRGRRTGELFF.

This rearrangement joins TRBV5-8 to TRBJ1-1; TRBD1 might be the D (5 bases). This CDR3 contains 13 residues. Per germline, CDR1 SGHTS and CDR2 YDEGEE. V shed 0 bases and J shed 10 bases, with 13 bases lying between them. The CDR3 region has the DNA TGTGCCAGCAGCTTGGACAGGACCCGGGCAGCTTTCTTT. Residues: CASSLDRTRAAFF. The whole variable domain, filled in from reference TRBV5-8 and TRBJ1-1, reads EAGVTQSPTHLIKTRGQQATLRCSPISGHTSVYWYQQALGLGLQFLLWYDEGEERNRGNFPPRFSGRQFPNYSSELNVNALELEDSALYLCASSLDRTRAAFFGQGTRLTVV.

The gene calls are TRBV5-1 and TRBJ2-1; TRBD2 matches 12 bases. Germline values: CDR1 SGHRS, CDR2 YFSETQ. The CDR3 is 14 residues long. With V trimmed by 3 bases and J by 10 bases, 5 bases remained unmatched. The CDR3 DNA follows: TGCGCCAGCAGCTCTAGCGGGGGGGCATGGGAGCAGTTCTTC. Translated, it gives CASSSSGGAWEQFF.

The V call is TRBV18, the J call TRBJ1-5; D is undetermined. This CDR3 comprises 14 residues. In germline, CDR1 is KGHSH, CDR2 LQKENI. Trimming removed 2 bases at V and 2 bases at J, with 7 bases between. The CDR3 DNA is TGTGCCAGCTCACCAAACGACGGCAATCAGCCCCAGCATTTT. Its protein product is CASSPNDGNQPQHF.

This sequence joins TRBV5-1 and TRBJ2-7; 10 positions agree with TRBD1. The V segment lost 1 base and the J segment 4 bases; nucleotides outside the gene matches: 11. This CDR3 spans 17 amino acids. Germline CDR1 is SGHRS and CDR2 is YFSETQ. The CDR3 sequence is CASSLIGTGQGRYEQYF. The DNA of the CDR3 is TGCGCCAGCAGCTTGATCGGGACGGGACAGGGGCGATACGAGCAGTACTTC.

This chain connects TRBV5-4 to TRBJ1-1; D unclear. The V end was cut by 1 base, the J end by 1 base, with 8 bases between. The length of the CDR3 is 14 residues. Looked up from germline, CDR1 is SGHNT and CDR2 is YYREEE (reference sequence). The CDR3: CASSLRVGNTEAFF. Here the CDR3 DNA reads TGTGCCAGCAGCTTGCGGGTAGGGAACACTGAAGCTTTCTTT.

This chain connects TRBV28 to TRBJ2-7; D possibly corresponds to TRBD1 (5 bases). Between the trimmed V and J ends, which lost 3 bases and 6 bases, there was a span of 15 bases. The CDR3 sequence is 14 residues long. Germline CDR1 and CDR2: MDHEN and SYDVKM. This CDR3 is CASSFSAGWGEQYF. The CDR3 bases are TGTGCCAGCAGTTTCTCGGCAGGGTGGGGCGAGCAGTACTTC.

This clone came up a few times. The CDR3 loop is CASSDRQGNNEQYF. In DNA form, the CDR3 reads TGCGCCAGCAGTGATAGACAGGGGAATAACGAGCAGTACTTC. The chain employs TRBV10-1 and TRBJ2-7, with TRBD1 identical over 8 bases. CDR3 length: 14 residues. CDR1 is WNHNN and CDR2 is SYGVQD in the germline V gene (reference sequence). The V gene end was trimmed by 3 bases and the J gene end by 5 bases; junction bases not matched to a gene: 6.

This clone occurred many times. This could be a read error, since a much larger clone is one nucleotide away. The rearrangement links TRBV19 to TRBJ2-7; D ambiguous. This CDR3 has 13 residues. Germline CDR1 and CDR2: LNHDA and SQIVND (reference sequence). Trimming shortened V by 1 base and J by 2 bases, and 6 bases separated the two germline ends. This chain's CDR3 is CASSIATPYEQYF. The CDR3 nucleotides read TGTGCCAGTAGTATAGCTACGCCCTACGAGCAGTACTTC.

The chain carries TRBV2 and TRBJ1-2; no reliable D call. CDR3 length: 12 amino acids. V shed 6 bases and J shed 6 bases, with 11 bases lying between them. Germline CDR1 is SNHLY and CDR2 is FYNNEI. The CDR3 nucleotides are TGTGCCAGCAGACGGGTTACCGATGGCTACACCTTC. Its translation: CASRRVTDGYTF.

Written as DNA, the CDR3 is TGTGCCAGCAGCCTCTCCGGGACACCTGAAGCTTTCTTT. It is translated as CASSLSGTPEAFF. The genes are TRBV7-9 and TRBJ1-1; weak D call: TRBD1 (6 bases). This CDR3 region has 13 residues. CDR1 is SEHNR, CDR2 FQNEAQ, per germline (reference sequence). V lost 5 bases, J lost 6 bases, and 13 bases lay in between.

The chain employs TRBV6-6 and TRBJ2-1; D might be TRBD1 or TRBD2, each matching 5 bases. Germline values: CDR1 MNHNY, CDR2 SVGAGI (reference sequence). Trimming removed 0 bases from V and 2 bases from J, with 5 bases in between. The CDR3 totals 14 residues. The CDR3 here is CASSYSGPYNEQFF. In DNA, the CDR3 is TGTGCCAGCAGTTACTCGGGACCCTACAATGAGCAGTTCTTC.

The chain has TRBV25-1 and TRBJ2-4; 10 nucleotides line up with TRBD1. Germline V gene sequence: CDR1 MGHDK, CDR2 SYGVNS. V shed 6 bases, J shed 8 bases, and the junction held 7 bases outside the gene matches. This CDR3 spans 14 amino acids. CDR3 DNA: TGTGCCAGCAGCTCGGACAGGGGGTCAGACATTCAGTACTTC. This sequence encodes CASSSDRGSDIQYF.

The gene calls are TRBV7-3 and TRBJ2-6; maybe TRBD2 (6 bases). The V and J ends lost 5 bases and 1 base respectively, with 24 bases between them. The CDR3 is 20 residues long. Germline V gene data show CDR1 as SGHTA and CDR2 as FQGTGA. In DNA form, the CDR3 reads TGTGCCAGCAGCCCCAACTCTTATCAGGTCGGGACTTCTGGGGCCAACGTCCTGACTTTC. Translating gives CASSPNSYQVGTSGANVLTF.

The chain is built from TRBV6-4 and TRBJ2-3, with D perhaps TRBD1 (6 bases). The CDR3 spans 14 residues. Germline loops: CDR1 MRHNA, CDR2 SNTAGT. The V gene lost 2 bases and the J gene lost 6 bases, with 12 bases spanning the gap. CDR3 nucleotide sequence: TGTGCCAGCAGTGACCAGGGGAGCAGGGATACGCAGTATTTT. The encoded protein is CASSDQGSRDTQYF.

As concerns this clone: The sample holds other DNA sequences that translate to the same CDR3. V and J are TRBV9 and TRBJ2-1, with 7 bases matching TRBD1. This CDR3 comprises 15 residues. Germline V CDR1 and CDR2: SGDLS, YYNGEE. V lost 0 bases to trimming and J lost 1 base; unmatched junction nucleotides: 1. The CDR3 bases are TGTGCCAGCAGCGTAGAGGGGGCATCCTACAATGAGCAGTTCTTC. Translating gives CASSVEGASYNEQFF.

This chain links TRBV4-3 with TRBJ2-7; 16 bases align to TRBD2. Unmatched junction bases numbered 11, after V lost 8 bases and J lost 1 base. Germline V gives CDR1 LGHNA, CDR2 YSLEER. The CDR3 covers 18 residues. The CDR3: CASETPGLAGGQSYEQYF. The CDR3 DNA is TGCGCCAGCGAGACCCCGGGACTAGCGGGGGGGCAGTCCTACGAGCAGTACTTC.

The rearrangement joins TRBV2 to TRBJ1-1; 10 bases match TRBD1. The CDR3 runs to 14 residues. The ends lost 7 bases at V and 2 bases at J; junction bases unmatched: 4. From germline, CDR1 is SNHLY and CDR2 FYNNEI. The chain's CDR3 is CASIWTGGNTEAFF. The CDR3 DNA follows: TGTGCCAGCATTTGGACAGGGGGAAACACTGAAGCTTTCTTT.